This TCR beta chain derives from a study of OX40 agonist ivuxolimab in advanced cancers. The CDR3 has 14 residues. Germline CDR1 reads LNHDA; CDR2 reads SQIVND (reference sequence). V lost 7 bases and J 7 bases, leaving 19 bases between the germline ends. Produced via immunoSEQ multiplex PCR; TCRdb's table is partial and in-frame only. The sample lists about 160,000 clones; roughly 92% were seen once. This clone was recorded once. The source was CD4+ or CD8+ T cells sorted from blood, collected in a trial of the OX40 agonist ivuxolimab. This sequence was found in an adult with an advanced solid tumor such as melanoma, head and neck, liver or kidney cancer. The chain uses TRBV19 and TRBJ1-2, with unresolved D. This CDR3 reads CASTLQPGFGGYTF. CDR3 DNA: TGTGCCAGTACCCTCCAGCCCGGATTTGGTGGCTACACCTTC.